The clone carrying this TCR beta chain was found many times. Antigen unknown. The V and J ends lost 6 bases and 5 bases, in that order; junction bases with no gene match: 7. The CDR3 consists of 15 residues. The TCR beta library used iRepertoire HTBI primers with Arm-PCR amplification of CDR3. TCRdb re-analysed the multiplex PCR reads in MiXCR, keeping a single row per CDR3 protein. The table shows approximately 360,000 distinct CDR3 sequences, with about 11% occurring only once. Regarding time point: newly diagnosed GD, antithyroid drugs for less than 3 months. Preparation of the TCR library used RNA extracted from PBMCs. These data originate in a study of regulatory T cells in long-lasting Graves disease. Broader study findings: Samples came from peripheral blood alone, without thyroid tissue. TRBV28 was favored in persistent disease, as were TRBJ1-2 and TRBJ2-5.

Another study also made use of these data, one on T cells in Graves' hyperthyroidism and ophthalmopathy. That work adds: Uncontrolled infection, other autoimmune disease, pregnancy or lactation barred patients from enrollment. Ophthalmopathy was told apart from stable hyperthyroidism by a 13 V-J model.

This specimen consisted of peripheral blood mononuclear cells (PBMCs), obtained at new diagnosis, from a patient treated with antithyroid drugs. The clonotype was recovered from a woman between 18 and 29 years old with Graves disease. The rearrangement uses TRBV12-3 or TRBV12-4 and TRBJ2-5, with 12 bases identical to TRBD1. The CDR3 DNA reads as TGTGCCAGCAGGAGGGGGACAGGGGGCCAGGAGACCCAGTACTTC. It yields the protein CASRRGTGGQETQYF.